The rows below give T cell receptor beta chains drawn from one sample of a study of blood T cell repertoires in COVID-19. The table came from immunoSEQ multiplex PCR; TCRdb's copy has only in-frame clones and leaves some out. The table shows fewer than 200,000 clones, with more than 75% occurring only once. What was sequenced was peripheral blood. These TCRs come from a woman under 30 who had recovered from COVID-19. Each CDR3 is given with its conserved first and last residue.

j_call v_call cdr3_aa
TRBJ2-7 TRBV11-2 CASSQKPGTGVYEQYF
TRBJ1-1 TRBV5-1 CASSLAWNTEAFF
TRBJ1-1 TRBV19 CASTRTGAPFTEAFF
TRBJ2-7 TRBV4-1 CASRPQGGGEQYF
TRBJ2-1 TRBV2 CASSEAGRGNEQFF
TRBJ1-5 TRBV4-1 CASSQGYSNQPQHF
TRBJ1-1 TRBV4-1 CASSQERRGGNTEAFF
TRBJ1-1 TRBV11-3 CASSAGWEGFEAFF
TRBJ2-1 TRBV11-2 CASSSGTSGRSSYNEQFF
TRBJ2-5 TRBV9 CASSVFRDNQETQYF
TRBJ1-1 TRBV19 CASRGTGGNTEAFF
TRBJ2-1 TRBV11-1 CASSRGAYNEQFF
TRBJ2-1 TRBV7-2 CASSLEGTGRLGQFF
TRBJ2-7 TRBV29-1 CSVEDRQGGIGEQYF
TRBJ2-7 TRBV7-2 CASSPGPGEQYF
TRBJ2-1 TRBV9 CASSPRGSGGNNEQFF
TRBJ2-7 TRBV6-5 CASSSGLGTGGHEQYF
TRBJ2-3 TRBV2 CASSGLADTQYF
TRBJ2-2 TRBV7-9 CASSLVAGNTGELFF
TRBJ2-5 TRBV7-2 CASSQGTSGRVGKTQYF
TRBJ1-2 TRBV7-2 CASSPGMVANYGYTF
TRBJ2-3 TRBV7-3 CASSLMAGGTDTQYF
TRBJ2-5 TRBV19 CASSITGGQETQYF